This entry describes one T cell receptor (beta chain). This sample is part of a study of control samples from healthy donors and cancer patients. Profiling relied on immunoSEQ multiplex PCR, and the TCRdb table lists in-frame clones only, not all of them. The data hold approximately 99,000 clones, with approximately 84% observed a single time. Trimming shortened V by 3 bases and J by 4 bases, and 13 bases separated the two germline ends. Looked up from germline, CDR1 is SNHLY and CDR2 is FYNNEI. The CDR3 runs to 15 residues. Sequencing was performed on blood. The sequence came from a man younger than 30 in good health. V is TRBV2 and J is TRBJ1-5; D may be TRBD1 (5 bases). The CDR3 DNA follows: TGTGCCAGCAGTGAGAGGCAGGGAAGGAATCAGCCCCAGCATTTT. Translated: CASSERQGRNQPQHF.